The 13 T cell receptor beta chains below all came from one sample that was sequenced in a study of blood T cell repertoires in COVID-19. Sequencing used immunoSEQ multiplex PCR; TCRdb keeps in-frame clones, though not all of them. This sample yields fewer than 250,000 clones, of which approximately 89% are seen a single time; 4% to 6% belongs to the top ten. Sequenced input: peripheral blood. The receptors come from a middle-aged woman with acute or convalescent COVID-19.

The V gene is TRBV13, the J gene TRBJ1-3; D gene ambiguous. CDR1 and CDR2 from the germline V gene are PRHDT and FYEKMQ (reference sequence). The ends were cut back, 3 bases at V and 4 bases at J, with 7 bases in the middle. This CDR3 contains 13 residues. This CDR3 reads CASSFSSGNTIYF. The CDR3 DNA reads TGTGCCAGCAGCTTCAGTTCCGGAAACACCATATATTTT.

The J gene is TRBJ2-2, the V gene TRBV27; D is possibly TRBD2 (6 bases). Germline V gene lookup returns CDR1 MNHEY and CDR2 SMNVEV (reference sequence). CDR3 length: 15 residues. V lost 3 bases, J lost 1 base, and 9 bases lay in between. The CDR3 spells CASSLVGGNTGELFF. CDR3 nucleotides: TGTGCCAGCAGTTTGGTCGGGGGGAACACCGGGGAGCTGTTTTTT.

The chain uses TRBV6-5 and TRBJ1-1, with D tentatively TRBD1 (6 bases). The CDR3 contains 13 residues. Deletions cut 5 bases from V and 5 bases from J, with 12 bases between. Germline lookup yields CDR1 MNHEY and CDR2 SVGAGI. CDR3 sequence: CASSRGAGTEAFF. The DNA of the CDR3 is TGTGCCAGCAGTCGGGGGGCCGGAACTGAAGCTTTCTTT.

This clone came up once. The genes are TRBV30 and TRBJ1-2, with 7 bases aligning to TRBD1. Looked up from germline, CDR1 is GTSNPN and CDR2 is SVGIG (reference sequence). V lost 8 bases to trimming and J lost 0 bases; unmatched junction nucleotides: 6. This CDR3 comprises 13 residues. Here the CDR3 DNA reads TGTGCCGGTATTCAGGGGGCTAACTATGGCTACACCTTC. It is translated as CAGIQGANYGYTF.

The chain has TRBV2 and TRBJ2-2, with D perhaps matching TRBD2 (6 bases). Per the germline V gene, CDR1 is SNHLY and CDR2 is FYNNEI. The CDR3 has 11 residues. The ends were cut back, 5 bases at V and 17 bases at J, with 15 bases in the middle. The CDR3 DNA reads TGTGCCAGCAGTCCCCGGGACTCGGTATTTTTT. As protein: CASSPRDSVFF.

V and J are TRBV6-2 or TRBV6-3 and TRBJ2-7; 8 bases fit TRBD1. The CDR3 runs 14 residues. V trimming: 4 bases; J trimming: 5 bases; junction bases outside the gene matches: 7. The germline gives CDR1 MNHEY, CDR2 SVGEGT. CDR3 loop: CASSSFDRGHEQYV. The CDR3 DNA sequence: TGTGCCAGCAGTTCCTTCGACAGGGGCCACGAGCAGTACGTC.

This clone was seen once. CDR3 loop: CASSARPGAFNSPLHF. The CDR3 DNA is TGTGCCAGCAGTGCGCGTCCAGGGGCCTTTAATTCACCCCTCCACTTT. The chain links TRBV27 to TRBJ1-6; D possibly corresponds to TRBD1 (6 bases). The CDR3 is made up of 16 amino acids. Germline CDR1 MNHEY, CDR2 SMNVEV (reference sequence). V shed 5 bases and J shed 6 bases, with 17 bases lying between them.

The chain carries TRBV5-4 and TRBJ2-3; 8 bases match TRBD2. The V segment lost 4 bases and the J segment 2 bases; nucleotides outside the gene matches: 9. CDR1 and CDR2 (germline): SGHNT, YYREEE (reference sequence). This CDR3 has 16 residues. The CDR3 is CASSPRSGGVTDTQYF. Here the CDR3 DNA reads TGTGCCAGCAGCCCGAGGAGCGGGGGAGTCACAGATACGCAGTATTTT.

The CDR3 reads CASSPAHFGLDTEAFF. For the CDR3, the DNA is TGTGCCAGCTCACCTGCCCACTTCGGTCTGGACACTGAAGCTTTCTTT. The chain is built from TRBV18 and TRBJ1-1; D is unresolved. CDR1 is KGHSH and CDR2 is LQKENI in the germline V gene. Between the trimmed V and J ends, which lost 3 bases and 3 bases, there was a span of 17 bases. This CDR3 has 16 amino acids. The full variable domain, completed using reference TRBV18 and TRBJ1-1, is NAGVMQNPRHLVRRRGQEARLRCSPMKGHSHVYWYRQLPEEGLKFMVYLQKENIIDESGMPKERFSAEFPKEGPSILRIQQVVRGDSAAYFCASSPAHFGLDTEAFFGQGTRLTVV.

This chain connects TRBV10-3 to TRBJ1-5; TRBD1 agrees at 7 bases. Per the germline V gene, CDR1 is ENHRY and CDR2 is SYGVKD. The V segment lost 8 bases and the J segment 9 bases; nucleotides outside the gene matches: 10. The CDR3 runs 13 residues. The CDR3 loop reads CAIGGQALGPQHF. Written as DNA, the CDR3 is TGTGCCATCGGAGGACAGGCCCTGGGGCCCCAGCATTTT.

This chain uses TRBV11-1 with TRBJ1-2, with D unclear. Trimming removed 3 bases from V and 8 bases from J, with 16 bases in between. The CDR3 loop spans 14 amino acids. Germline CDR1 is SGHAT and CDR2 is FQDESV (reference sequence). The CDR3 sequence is CASSLDGGRGGYTF. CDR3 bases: TGTGCCAGCAGCTTGGACGGCGGCCGGGGAGGCTACACCTTC. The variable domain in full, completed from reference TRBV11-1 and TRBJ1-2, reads EAEVAQSPRYKITEKSQAVAFWCDPISGHATLYWYRQILGQGPELLVQFQDESVVDDSQLPKDRFSAERLKGVDSTLKIQPAELGDSAMYLCASSLDGGRGGYTFGSGTRLTVV.

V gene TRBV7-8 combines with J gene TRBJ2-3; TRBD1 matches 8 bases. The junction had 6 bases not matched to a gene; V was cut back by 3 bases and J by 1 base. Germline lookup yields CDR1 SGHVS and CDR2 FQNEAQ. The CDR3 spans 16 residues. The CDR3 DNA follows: TGTGCCAGCAGCTTGGCGACAGGGGCCGGCACAGATACGCAGTATTTT. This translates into CASSLATGAGTDTQYF. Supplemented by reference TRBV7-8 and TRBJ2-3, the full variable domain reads GAGVSQSPRYKVAKRGQDVALRCDPISGHVSLFWYQQALGQGPEFLTYFQNEAQLDKSGLPSDRFFAERPEGSVSTLKIQRTQQEDSAVYLCASSLATGAGTDTQYFGPGTRLTVL.

The CDR3 loop is CASSFISGGLRETQYF. CDR3 DNA sequence: TGTGCCAGCAGTTTTATTAGCGGGGGGCTACGAGAGACCCAGTACTTC. The rearrangement uses TRBV28 and TRBJ2-5; 10 nucleotides match TRBD2. The CDR3 is 16 amino acids. Germline V CDR1 and CDR2: MDHEN, SYDVKM. V shed 3 bases, J shed 4 bases, and the junction held 8 bases outside the gene matches.